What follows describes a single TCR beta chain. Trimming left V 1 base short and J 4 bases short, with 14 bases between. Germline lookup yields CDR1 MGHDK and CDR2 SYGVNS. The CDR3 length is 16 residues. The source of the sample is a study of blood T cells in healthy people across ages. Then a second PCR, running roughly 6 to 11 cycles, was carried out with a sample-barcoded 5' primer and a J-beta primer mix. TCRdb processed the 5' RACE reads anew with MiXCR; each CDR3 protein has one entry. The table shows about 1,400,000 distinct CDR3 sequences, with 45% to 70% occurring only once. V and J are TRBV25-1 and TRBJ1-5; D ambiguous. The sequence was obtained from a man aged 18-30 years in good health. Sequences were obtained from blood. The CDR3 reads CASSEWRSGPNQPQHF. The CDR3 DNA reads TGTGCCAGCAGTGAATGGAGGTCAGGACCGAATCAGCCCCAGCATTTT. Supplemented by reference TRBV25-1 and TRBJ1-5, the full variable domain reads EADIYQTPRYLVIGTGKKITLECSQTMGHDKMYWYQQDPGMELHLIHYSYGVNSTEKGDLSSESTVSRIRTEHFPLTLESARPSHTSQYLCASSEWRSGPNQPQHFGDGTRLSIL.